This is a list of T cell receptor beta chains from one sample in a study of blood T cell repertoires in COVID-19. TCRdb keeps only in-frame clones here, not all; method: immunoSEQ multiplex PCR. The sample has 250,000 or so clones, over 80% seen once; the top ten hold just under 6.5%. Sequences were obtained from peripheral blood. These receptors were taken from a woman aged 55 to 70 with active or convalescent COVID-19. Each CDR3 is given with its conserved first and last residue. The D gene is left open where the match is weak. Part of the rows lack a size; the others show once, few, many or a class for expanded clones.

j_gene	d_gene	abundance	v_gene	CDR3aa	CDR3nt
TRBJ1-2	.	.	TRBV6-6	CASSRQFGYTF	TGTGCCAGCAGTCGACAGTTTGGCTACACCTTC
TRBJ2-5	TRBD2	.	TRBV12-5	CASAAGASGQETQYF	TGTGCTAGTGCAGCGGGGGCTAGCGGCCAAGAGACCCAGTACTTC
TRBJ1-6	TRBD1	.	TRBV19	CASSDRDSNSPLHF	TGTGCCAGTAGTGACCGGGACAGTAATTCACCCCTCCACTTT
TRBJ2-4	TRBD1	.	TRBV5-1	CASRQGATKNIQYF	TGCGCCAGCAGACAGGGGGCGACCAAAAACATTCAGTACTTC
TRBJ1-1	.	.	TRBV6-8	CASSYHSPGGIVGTEAFF	TGTGCCAGCAGTTACCACTCCCCGGGGGGGATCGTGGGCACTGAAGCTTTCTTT
TRBJ1-3	.	.	TRBV2	CASSLYTREGSSGNTIYF	TGTGCCAGCAGTCTTTACACTAGGGAGGGATCCTCTGGAAACACCATATATTTT
TRBJ1-2	TRBD1	.	TRBV5-6	CASSVKDRARDGYTF	TGTGCCAGCAGCGTGAAGGACAGGGCACGTGATGGCTACACCTTC
TRBJ2-3	TRBD1	.	TRBV5-6	CASSIGTGVDTQYF	TGTGCCAGCAGCATCGGGACAGGGGTTGATACGCAGTATTTT
TRBJ1-6	TRBD1	.	TRBV15	CATSRFPGGNYNSPLHF	TGTGCCACCTCTAGGTTCCCAGGGGGTAACTATAATTCACCCCTCCACTTT
TRBJ1-6	.	.	TRBV7-9	CASSFGGYKNSPLHF	TGTGCCAGCAGCTTTGGAGGGTATAAGAATTCACCCCTCCACTTT
TRBJ2-1	TRBD2	.	TRBV5-1	CASSQLAGDYNEQFF	TGCGCCAGCAGCCAACTAGCGGGAGATTACAATGAGCAGTTCTTC
TRBJ1-3	TRBD1	.	TRBV7-3	CASSLMGQSFSGNTIYF	TGTGCCAGTAGCTTAATGGGACAGTCCTTCTCTGGAAACACCATATATTTT
TRBJ2-2	.	.	TRBV24-1	CATSQFSGELFF	TGTGCCACCAGTCAATTCAGCGGGGAGCTGTTTTTT
TRBJ1-2	.	.	TRBV5-1	CASSSDTPGGYTF	TGCGCCAGCAGCTCAGACACCCCGGGAGGCTACACCTTC
TRBJ2-1	.	.	TRBV11-2	CASSLLYNEQFF	TGTGCCAGCAGCTTACTGTACAATGAGCAGTTCTTC
TRBJ2-5	TRBD2	.	TRBV5-1	CASSLGGGRGETQYF	TGCGCCAGCAGCTTGGGCGGCGGGAGAGGGGAGACCCAGTACTTC
TRBJ2-3	TRBD2	.	TRBV4-1	CASSQERLAGTDTQYF	TGCGCCAGCAGCCAGGAACGACTAGCGGGCACAGATACGCAGTATTTT
TRBJ2-5	.	.	TRBV14	CASSLWGGRTQETQYF	TGTGCCAGCAGCCTATGGGGGGGGCGTACGCAAGAGACCCAGTACTTC
TRBJ2-1	TRBD1	.	TRBV24-1	CATSDPQPGQTHNEQFF	TGTGCCACCAGTGACCCCCAACCGGGACAGACTCACAATGAGCAGTTCTTC
TRBJ1-2	TRBD1	once	TRBV4-1	CASSQEDRGYGYTF	TGCGCCAGCAGCCAAGAGGACAGGGGCTATGGCTACACCTTC
TRBJ2-5	TRBD2	.	TRBV5-4	CASSIAGRQETQYF	TGTGCCAGCAGCATAGCGGGGCGACAAGAGACCCAGTACTTC
TRBJ2-2	.	once	TRBV6-6	CASRNPTVINTGELFF	TGTGCCAGCAGGAATCCCACAGTGATAAACACCGGGGAGCTGTTTTTT
TRBJ2-2	.	.	TRBV4-1	CASGRDSNTGELFF	TGCGCCAGCGGACGGGACTCGAACACCGGGGAGCTGTTTTTT
TRBJ2-2	TRBD2	.	TRBV6-5	CASKGLAGESGELFF	TGTGCCAGCAAGGGACTAGCGGGAGAGAGCGGGGAGCTGTTTTTT
TRBJ2-7	.	.	TRBV5-1	CASSGLTGPDEQYF	TGCGCCAGCAGCGGCCTAACAGGGCCTGACGAGCAGTACTTC